This TCR beta chain was retrieved from a study of T cells in tuberculosis (dated by TCRdb to the late 2010s). For the study in its entirety: To characterize T cells specific for the mycobacterial lipid antigen glucose monomycolate (GMM), the study used CD1B tetramers together with high-throughput TCR immunosequencing. IGRA-negative adolescents, IGRA-positive adolescents with latent tuberculosis and adults with active tuberculosis, around 9 per group, were compared in a South African clinical cohort. Points the paper makes about the study in general: The smaller NN-distances in active tuberculosis patients were driven in part by shorter CDR3-alpha lengths, while the difference seen for TCR-beta was not statistically significant. Compared with IGRA-negative controls, TCR-alpha repertoires from active tuberculosis had smaller mean NN-distances to GMM-specific TCRs, which suggests clonal expansion of these TCRs. Clinical samples were selected based on which cryopreserved specimens were available, and the active tuberculosis cases were adults whereas the controls were adolescents. An accuracy of roughly 84% (AUROC 0.85 to 0.95) was reached by a classifier using the diverse GMM-specific repertoire, compared with about 70% accuracy when GEM motif frequencies were used.

V loses 7 bases at its end and J loses 7 bases; junction bases beyond the gene matches: 7. The CDR3 sequence holds 14 residues, the cysteine and phenylalanine included. The CDR3 DNA has 42 bases and is translated from base 1. CDR1 and CDR2 are drawn from the germline V gene (reference sequence): MNHNY, SVGAGI. At study entry, adolescents were screened for latent tuberculosis infection by tuberculin skin test and QuantiFERON-TB GOLD In-Tube IGRA. Immunosequencing was performed on unsorted cryopreserved PBMC, with 90,000 to 100,000 T cells per clinical donor covered on average. Eleven high schools in the Worcester region of the Western Cape, South Africa, served as enrollment sites for adolescents aged 12 to 18 years. Around 10 adolescents infected with M. tuberculosis and around ten uninfected adolescents were chosen and matched for age and sex. Adolescent PBMC were isolated from freshly drawn heparinized blood by density centrifugation and cryopreserved.

Regarding this clone: Its binding antigen is unknown. There are no base qualities to consult, and no much larger clone falls within one base.

The immunoSEQ multiplex PCR assay was used to generate TCR libraries, with TCR-beta and/or TCR-alpha/delta assays applied to each sample. The amplified TCR libraries were sequenced on the Illumina high-throughput platform. Concerning the study's data processing: Clustering and dimensionality reduction were performed using pairwise TCRdist distances among GMM-specific receptors from ex vivo sorted or in vitro expanded T cells. Each clinical repertoire was scored by mean NN-distance, the average TCRdist to the nearest 10% of tetramer-positive reference sequences. To compute GEM TCR motif frequency, the fraction of unique TCRs matching known GEM sequences by V/J usage and CDR3 length was calculated. Linear discriminant analysis with leave-one-out cross-validation, implemented in scikit-learn, was used to classify active tuberculosis. TCRdb stores this immuneACCESS table with in-frame sequences only. Part of the clones is absent; in the studies checked, under half of the shortfall reflects unresolved V genes, and no reason is known for the rest. That table gives V, J and clone size, and the DNA gave D and trimming. Here the sample has over 30,000 clones; around 93% occur a single time. The ten biggest clones cover approximately 7.5% of the sample.

This TCR came from a donor between 10 and 29 years old with latent tuberculosis or without tuberculosis infection. Some clones in this sample may be carry-over from other donors' samples. Sequencing was performed on PBMCs. The V and J segments used are TRBV6-6 and TRBJ2-1, with 10 bases in between that match TRBD2. The CDR3 reads as follows: CASTSSGRRNEQFF. The DNA sequence follows: TGTGCCAGCACCTCTAGCGGGAGAAGGAATGAGCAGTTCTTC.